The present entry profiles one T cell receptor beta chain with its context. Its antigen remains unidentified. Germline V gene lookup returns CDR1 KGHSH and CDR2 LQKENI. This CDR3 has 18 amino acids. The V end lost 3 bases, the J end lost 1 base, and 16 bases lay between the germline ends. This sample stems from a study of T cells in Graves' hyperthyroidism and ophthalmopathy. General study points: A model built on 13 V-J features separated ophthalmopathy from stable hyperthyroidism.

Regions amplified from RNA transcripts were the TCR beta CDR3 regions. HTBI primers drove first-round RT-PCR of the TCR CDR3. MiXCR, run by TCRdb on the multiplex PCR reads, gives a single entry per CDR3 protein. The data show 250,000 to 300,000 distinct CDR3 sequences, with about 14% seen just once and almost 8% held by the top ten. This sample holds PBMCs from under 11 ml fresh peripheral blood. Sequencing was done on a sample of blood. The clonotype was recovered from a woman in her twenties or thirties with Graves' hyperthyroidism that later progressed to Graves' ophthalmopathy. The chain is built from TRBV18 and TRBJ2-6; perhaps TRBD1 as D (5 bases). CDR3 sequence: CASSPVTLDNSGANVLTF. The CDR3 DNA reads as TGTGCCAGCTCACCCGTAACCCTGGACAATTCTGGGGCCAACGTCCTGACTTTC.